These T cell receptor beta chains were read from a single sample in a study of T-cell memory formation after mild COVID-19. TCRdb recomputed calls from the 5' RACE reads with MiXCR, one row per CDR3 protein. The sample lists about 14,000 distinct CDR3 sequences, around 12% seen once, with roughly half in the top ten. Sequenced input: PBMCs or a T cell subset sorted from them (not recorded which). These receptors were taken from an adult woman who had mild COVID-19 (a few samples of this study predate the infection). Cell type and time point are not known. Both conserved end residues are part of each CDR3. The D gene is left open where the match is weak. Clone size is given for some rows only: seen once, a few or many times, or a class if the clone is expanded.

D	V	J	size	CDR3	DNA
TRBD2	TRBV7-9	TRBJ2-3	-	CASSFTSGGPDTQYF	TGTGCCAGCAGTTTTACTAGCGGGGGCCCAGATACGCAGTATTTT
TRBD1	TRBV7-9	TRBJ1-2	many	CASQRGGQGFFGYTF	TGTGCCAGCCAGAGGGGCGGACAGGGATTTTTCGGCTACACCTTC
-	TRBV7-9	TRBJ1-6	-	CASSWGDNSPLHF	TGTGCCAGCAGCTGGGGCGATAATTCACCCCTCCACTTT
-	TRBV10-3	TRBJ2-3	many	CAISELRTAEDTQYF	TGTGCCATCAGTGAGTTAAGGACGGCAGAAGATACGCAGTATTTT
TRBD2	TRBV27	TRBJ2-5	many	CASSAYLPTSGTTWAQYF	TGTGCCAGCAGTGCATACCTTCCGACTAGCGGGACAACCTGGGCCCAGTACTTC
TRBD1	TRBV24-1	TRBJ2-7	many	CATSDPDRNEQYF	TGTGCCACCAGTGATCCGGACAGGAACGAGCAGTACTTC
-	TRBV3-1	TRBJ2-3	many	CASSQGSGHWWGTQYF	TGTGCCAGCAGCCAAGGTTCGGGACACTGGTGGGGTACGCAGTATTTT
-	TRBV29-1	TRBJ2-2	many	CSVGGGSNTGELFF	TGCAGCGTTGGGGGCGGTTCGAACACCGGGGAGCTGTTTTTT
-	TRBV13	TRBJ2-1	many	CASSWLTPGTPYNEQFF	TGTGCCAGCAGCTGGTTGACCCCCGGGACTCCCTACAATGAGCAGTTCTTC
TRBD1	TRBV5-5	TRBJ1-2	many	CASSGDRLYGYTF	TGTGCCAGCAGCGGGGACAGGCTCTATGGCTACACCTTC
TRBD2	TRBV4-1	TRBJ2-1	few	CASSQGILAGEWNEQFF	TGCGCCAGCAGCCAAGGGATACTAGCGGGAGAATGGAATGAGCAGTTCTTC
TRBD1	TRBV4-1	TRBJ2-7	many	CASSHQTGENEQYF	TGCGCCAGCAGCCACCAGACAGGGGAAAACGAGCAGTACTTC
-	TRBV10-3	TRBJ1-1	many	CAISDTRDGRDTEAFF	TGTGCCATCAGTGATACCCGGGACGGCCGTGACACTGAAGCTTTCTTT
TRBD2	TRBV9	TRBJ2-1	many	CASSVGPLHGLAGHEQFF	TGTGCCAGCAGCGTAGGTCCCCTCCATGGACTAGCGGGCCATGAGCAGTTCTTC
-	TRBV6-2/TRBV6-3	TRBJ1-5	many	CASSYYPGTQPQHF	TGTGCCAGCAGTTACTACCCAGGGACCCAGCCCCAGCATTTT
TRBD1	TRBV7-8	TRBJ2-1	-	CASSRTGGDEQFF	TGTGCCAGCAGCAGGACAGGGGGGGATGAGCAGTTCTTC
-	TRBV19	TRBJ1-2	-	CASSIDLVRYYGYTF	TGTGCCAGTAGTATAGATCTGGTGAGGTACTATGGCTACACCTTC
-	TRBV20-1	TRBJ2-7	many	CSATRTSYEQYF	TGCAGTGCTACCAGAACATCCTACGAGCAGTACTTC
-	TRBV15	TRBJ2-1	-	CATSLPVSGANEQFF	TGTGCCACCAGCCTCCCGGTATCGGGGGCCAATGAGCAGTTCTTC
-	TRBV29-1	TRBJ2-5	many	CSVAKRGQETQYF	TGCAGCGTTGCTAAGCGAGGACAAGAGACCCAGTACTTC
-	TRBV30	TRBJ1-2	many	CAWTPPREGGYTF	TGTGCCTGGACCCCCCCCAGGGAGGGCGGCTACACCTTC
-	TRBV27	TRBJ2-1	many	CASGRGDSYNEQFF	TGTGCCAGCGGGAGGGGGGACTCCTACAATGAGCAGTTCTTC
-	TRBV4-2	TRBJ2-1	many	CASSQEGVNEQFF	TGTGCCAGCAGCCAAGAGGGGGTCAATGAGCAGTTCTTC
-	TRBV5-4	TRBJ2-7	many	CASSHLGVEQYF	TGTGCCAGCAGCCACCTTGGGGTCGAGCAGTACTTC
TRBD1	TRBV20-1	TRBJ2-3	-	CSARGQGLTDTQYF	TGCAGTGCTAGGGGACAGGGGTTGACAGATACGCAGTATTTT
-	TRBV19	TRBJ2-1	-	CASSTGVVSYNEQFF	TGTGCCAGTAGTACCGGCGTTGTGTCCTACAATGAGCAGTTCTTC
TRBD1	TRBV29-1	TRBJ2-7	-	CSVEGDSHTSYEQYF	TGCAGCGTTGAAGGGGACAGCCATACCTCCTACGAGCAGTACTTC
-	TRBV6-2/TRBV6-3	TRBJ2-3	many	CASSYSRDEVDTQYF	TGTGCCAGCAGTTACTCCAGGGATGAAGTGGATACGCAGTATTTT
-	TRBV4-1	TRBJ1-2	many	CASSQEAHGDGYTF	TGCGCCAGCAGCCAAGAGGCCCACGGCGATGGCTACACCTTC
TRBD2	TRBV20-1	TRBJ2-1	many	CSARTASGTNEQFF	TGCAGTGCTAGGACAGCTAGCGGGACCAATGAGCAGTTCTTC
-	TRBV7-9	TRBJ2-4	many	CASSLYGGHELAKNIQYF	TGTGCCAGCAGCTTATATGGGGGACACGAGCTAGCCAAAAACATTCAGTACTTC
-	TRBV7-8	TRBJ2-7	many	CASSHWLGSSYEQYF	TGTGCCAGCAGTCACTGGCTGGGCAGCTCCTACGAGCAGTACTTC
-	TRBV7-2	TRBJ2-2	many	CASSLSLWRTLDSGELFF	TGTGCCAGCAGCTTAAGTTTGTGGAGAACCCTCGACTCCGGGGAGCTGTTTTTT
TRBD1	TRBV9	TRBJ1-2	many	CASSSTGGRGYTF	TGTGCCAGCAGCTCTACAGGGGGCCGTGGCTACACCTTC
-	TRBV11-2	TRBJ2-7	many	CASSQGGITSSYEQYF	TGTGCCAGCAGCCAAGGGGGGATTACCAGCTCCTACGAGCAGTACTTC
-	TRBV19	TRBJ2-7	many	CASSPGTTGYEQYF	TGTGCCAGTAGCCCCGGGACAACGGGCTACGAGCAGTACTTC
TRBD1	TRBV29-1	TRBJ1-2	many	CSVADRVAYGYTF	TGCAGCGTCGCTGACAGGGTCGCCTATGGCTACACCTTC
-	TRBV7-2	TRBJ1-1	many	CASSLESVWNTEAFF	TGTGCCAGCAGCTTAGAATCCGTCTGGAACACTGAAGCTTTCTTT
TRBD1	TRBV19	TRBJ2-7	many	CASSIVVTGAYEQYF	TGTGCCAGTAGTATAGTGGTTACAGGGGCCTACGAGCAGTACTTC
-	TRBV29-1	TRBJ2-6	medium-sized	CSVEVGSGANVLTF	TGCAGCGTTGAAGTTGGCTCTGGGGCCAACGTCCTGACTTTC
TRBD1	TRBV6-5	TRBJ2-3	few	CASSLDRVSTDTQYF	TGTGCCAGCAGTTTGGACAGGGTGAGCACAGATACGCAGTATTTT
-	TRBV12-3/TRBV12-4	TRBJ2-1	many	CASSQAVLNEQFF	TGTGCCAGCAGTCAAGCGGTGCTCAATGAGCAGTTCTTC
-	TRBV4-1	TRBJ1-1	many	CASSQGETMPEAFF	TGCGCCAGCAGCCAAGGAGAGACGATGCCTGAAGCTTTCTTT
-	TRBV12-3/TRBV12-4	TRBJ2-4	many	CASSLLYGEGAKNIQYF	TGTGCCAGCAGTTTACTGTACGGGGAAGGAGCCAAAAACATTCAGTACTTC
TRBD2	TRBV5-1	TRBJ2-3	many	CASSLVLAGADTQYF	TGCGCCAGCAGCTTGGTACTAGCGGGAGCAGATACGCAGTATTTT
-	TRBV5-1	TRBJ2-7	many	CASSWTAAGPYEQYF	TGCGCCAGCAGCTGGACGGCAGCCGGACCCTACGAGCAGTACTTC
-	TRBV15	TRBJ2-7	-	CATSRDSLTSYEQYF	TGTGCCACCAGCAGGGACTCCCTGACCTCCTACGAGCAGTACTTC
TRBD2	TRBV9	TRBJ2-7	many	CASSVETSESYEQYF	TGTGCCAGCAGCGTAGAAACTAGCGAGTCCTACGAGCAGTACTTC
-	TRBV13	TRBJ2-3	many	CASSPRGQIIDTQYF	TGTGCCAGCAGCCCAAGAGGACAGATAATCGATACGCAGTATTTT
-	TRBV12-3/TRBV12-4	TRBJ2-1	many	CASSLGDRNNEQFF	TGTGCCAGCAGTTTAGGAGACAGAAACAATGAGCAGTTCTTC
TRBD1	TRBV9	TRBJ2-7	many	CASSASGTGYEQYF	TGTGCCAGCAGCGCCTCCGGGACAGGATACGAGCAGTACTTC
-	TRBV27	TRBJ1-6	many	CASSLVQGSSYNSPLHF	TGTGCCAGCAGTTTAGTGCAGGGAAGCTCCTATAATTCACCCCTCCACTTT
TRBD1	TRBV11-1	TRBJ2-1	many	CASSPDRLYNEQFF	TGTGCCAGCAGCCCGGACAGGCTTTACAATGAGCAGTTCTTC
-	TRBV11-1	TRBJ1-2	many	CASSFNGDYGYTF	TGTGCCAGCAGCTTCAACGGAGACTATGGCTACACCTTC
-	TRBV12-3/TRBV12-4	TRBJ1-1	many	CASIEEGLSQEAFF	TGTGCCAGCATCGAAGAGGGGTTGTCCCAGGAAGCTTTCTTT